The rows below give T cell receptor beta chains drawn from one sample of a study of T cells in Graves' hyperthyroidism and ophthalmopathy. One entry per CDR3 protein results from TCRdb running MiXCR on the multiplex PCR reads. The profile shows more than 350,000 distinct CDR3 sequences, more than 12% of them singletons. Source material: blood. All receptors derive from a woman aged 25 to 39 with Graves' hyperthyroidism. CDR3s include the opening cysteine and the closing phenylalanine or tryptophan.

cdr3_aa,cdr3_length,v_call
CASSLQGGASYGYTF,15,TRBV28
CASSLGGTIKETQYF,15,TRBV28
CASTPGVFSGRDEQFF,16,TRBV27
CASRVNTQYF,10,TRBV6-2/TRBV6-3
CSVEKWTILPQETQYF,16,TRBV29-1
CASSTNTRRDQPQHF,15,TRBV11-2
CATLAGLVGYEQYF,14,TRBV2
CASIYKTGQGTRASGNTIYF,20,TRBV12-3/TRBV12-4
CSARGRGRDNEQFF,14,TRBV20-1
CASSIIGQSAYGYTF,15,TRBV19
CASGTGANVLTF,12,TRBV28
CASTLGTDYGYTF,13,TRBV28
CASSLDGTGTEAFF,14,TRBV5-4
CASSLRGQTNTEAFF,15,TRBV28
CASSQTGKAEAFF,13,TRBV4-2
CASSPPRGGNPSGNTIYF,18,TRBV18
CSARDGEDQAGNYGYTF,17,TRBV20-1
CASYTGDTGELFF,13,TRBV5-8
CSTTSGSPDTQYF,13,TRBV20-1
CASSPPLTPGLADQETQYF,19,TRBV6-1
CSARDLVGQPQHF,13,TRBV20-1
CASSVEPGRADEQFF,15,TRBV9
CASSLRGTSGRTAYEQYF,18,TRBV7-9
CASSIRDMSSYEQYF,15,TRBV19
CASSLETASSYNEQFF,16,TRBV5-1
CASRGGRGGRTEAFF,15,TRBV27
CASSPFDGETQYF,13,TRBV18
CSARDSHKQGEDGYTF,16,TRBV20-1
CASGRGGETQYF,12,TRBV27
CASSPHGADTQYF,13,TRBV3-1
CASSQGTGTGYTF,13,TRBV3-1
CASSFTGGAHYGYTF,15,TRBV7-2
CASSLGAKYGEQYF,14,TRBV7-2
CASSSQPPGRGYNEQFF,17,TRBV7-8
CASSLKGPLGANVLTF,16,TRBV27
CASSSTGTGFLLETQYF,17,TRBV28
CASSIVQTGELFF,13,TRBV19
CSASTGTAPNGQYF,14,TRBV20-1
CASSPTSETFDEQYF,15,TRBV28
CASIKGQTSTEAFF,14,TRBV7-9
CASSLIGLHEQYF,13,TRBV5-8
CASSQLAGLSTDTQYF,16,TRBV3-1
CASSSFDILGQETQYF,16,TRBV27
CASSPRSSGIKDTQYF,16,TRBV9
CASSHRIVPETQYF,14,TRBV5-8
CASSFGLAGGPYSYEQYF,18,TRBV7-2
CASSQVGFQETQYF,14,TRBV5-1